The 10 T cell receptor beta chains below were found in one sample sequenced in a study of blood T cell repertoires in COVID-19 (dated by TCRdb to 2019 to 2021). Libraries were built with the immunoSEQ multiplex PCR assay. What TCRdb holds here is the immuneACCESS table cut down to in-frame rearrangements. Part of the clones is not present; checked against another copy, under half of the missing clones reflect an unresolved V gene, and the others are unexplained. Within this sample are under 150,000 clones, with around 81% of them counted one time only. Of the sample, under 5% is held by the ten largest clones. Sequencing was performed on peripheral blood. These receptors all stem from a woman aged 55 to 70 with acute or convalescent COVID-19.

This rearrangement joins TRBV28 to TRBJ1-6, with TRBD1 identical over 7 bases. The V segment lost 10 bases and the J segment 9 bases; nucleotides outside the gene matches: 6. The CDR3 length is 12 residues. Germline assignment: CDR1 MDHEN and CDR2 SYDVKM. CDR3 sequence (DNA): TGTGCCAACAGCGAGGGGGCTTCACCCCTCCACTTT. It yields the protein CANSEGASPLHF.

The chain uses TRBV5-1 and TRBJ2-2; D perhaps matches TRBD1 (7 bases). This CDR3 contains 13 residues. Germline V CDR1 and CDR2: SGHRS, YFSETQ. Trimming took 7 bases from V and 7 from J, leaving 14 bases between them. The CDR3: CASLRDRYGELFF. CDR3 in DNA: TGCGCCAGCTTGCGGGACAGATACGGGGAGCTGTTTTTT.

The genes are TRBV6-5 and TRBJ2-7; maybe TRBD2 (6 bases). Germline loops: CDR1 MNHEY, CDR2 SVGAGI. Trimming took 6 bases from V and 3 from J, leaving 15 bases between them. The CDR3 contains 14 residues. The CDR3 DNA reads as TGTGCCAGCAGACCCGGGACTGCTAACTACGAGCAGTACTTC. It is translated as CASRPGTANYEQYF.

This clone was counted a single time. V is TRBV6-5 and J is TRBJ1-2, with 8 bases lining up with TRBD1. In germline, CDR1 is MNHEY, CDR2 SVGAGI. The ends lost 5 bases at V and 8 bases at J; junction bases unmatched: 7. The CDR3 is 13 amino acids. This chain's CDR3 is CASSPQGAGGYTF. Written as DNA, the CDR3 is TGTGCCAGCAGTCCTCAGGGGGCTGGAGGCTACACCTTC.

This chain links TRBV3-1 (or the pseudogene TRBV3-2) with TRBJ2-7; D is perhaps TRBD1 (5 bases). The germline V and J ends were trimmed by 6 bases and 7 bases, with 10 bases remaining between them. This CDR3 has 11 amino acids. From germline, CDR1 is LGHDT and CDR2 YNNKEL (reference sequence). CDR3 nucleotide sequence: TGTGCCAGCAGTGATAGACAGGAGCAGTACTTC. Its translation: CASSDRQEQYF.

The CDR3 DNA reads as TGTGCCAGCAGGATAACAGGGGCGGCCGGGGAGCTGTTTTTT. It is translated as CASRITGAAGELFF. The rearrangement joins TRBV27 to TRBJ2-2; 7 positions match TRBD1. Germline V gene sequence: CDR1 MNHEY, CDR2 SMNVEV (reference sequence). This CDR3 has 14 residues. V was pared by 6 bases and J by 6 bases, with 7 bases of the junction left unmatched.

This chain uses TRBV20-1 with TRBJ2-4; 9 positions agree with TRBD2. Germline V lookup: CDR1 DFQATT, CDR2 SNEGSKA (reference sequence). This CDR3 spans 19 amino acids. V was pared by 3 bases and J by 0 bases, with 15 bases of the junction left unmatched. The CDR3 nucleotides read TGCAGTGCTAGTTCTGGCGGGCCTAGCGGGAATAAAGCCAAAAACATTCAGTACTTC. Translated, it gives CSASSGGPSGNKAKNIQYF.

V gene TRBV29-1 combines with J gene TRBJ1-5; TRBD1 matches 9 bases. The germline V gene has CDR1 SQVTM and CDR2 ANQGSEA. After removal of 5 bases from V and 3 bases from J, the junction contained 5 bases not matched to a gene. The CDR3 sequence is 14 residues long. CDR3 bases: TGCAGCGTTCGACAGGGGGGGTCCAATCAGCCCCAGCATTTT. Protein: CSVRQGGSNQPQHF. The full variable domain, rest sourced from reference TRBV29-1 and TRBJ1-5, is SAVISQKPSRDICQRGTSLTIQCQVDSQVTMMFWYRQQPGQSLTLIATANQGSEATYESGFVIDKFPISRPNLTFSTLTVSNMSPEDSSIYLCSVRQGGSNQPQHFGDGTRLSIL.

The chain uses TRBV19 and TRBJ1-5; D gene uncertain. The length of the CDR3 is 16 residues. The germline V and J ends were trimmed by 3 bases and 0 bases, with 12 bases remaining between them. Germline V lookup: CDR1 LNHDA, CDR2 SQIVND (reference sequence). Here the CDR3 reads CASSMGGFNSNQPQHF. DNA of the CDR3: TGTGCCAGTAGTATGGGAGGGTTCAATAGCAATCAGCCCCAGCATTTT.

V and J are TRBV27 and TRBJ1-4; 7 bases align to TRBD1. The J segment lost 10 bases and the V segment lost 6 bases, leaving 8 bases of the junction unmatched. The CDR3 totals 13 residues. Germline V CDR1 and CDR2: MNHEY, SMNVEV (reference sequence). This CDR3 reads CASRLRGAGKLFF. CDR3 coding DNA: TGTGCCAGCAGACTCAGGGGGGCAGGAAAACTGTTTTTT.